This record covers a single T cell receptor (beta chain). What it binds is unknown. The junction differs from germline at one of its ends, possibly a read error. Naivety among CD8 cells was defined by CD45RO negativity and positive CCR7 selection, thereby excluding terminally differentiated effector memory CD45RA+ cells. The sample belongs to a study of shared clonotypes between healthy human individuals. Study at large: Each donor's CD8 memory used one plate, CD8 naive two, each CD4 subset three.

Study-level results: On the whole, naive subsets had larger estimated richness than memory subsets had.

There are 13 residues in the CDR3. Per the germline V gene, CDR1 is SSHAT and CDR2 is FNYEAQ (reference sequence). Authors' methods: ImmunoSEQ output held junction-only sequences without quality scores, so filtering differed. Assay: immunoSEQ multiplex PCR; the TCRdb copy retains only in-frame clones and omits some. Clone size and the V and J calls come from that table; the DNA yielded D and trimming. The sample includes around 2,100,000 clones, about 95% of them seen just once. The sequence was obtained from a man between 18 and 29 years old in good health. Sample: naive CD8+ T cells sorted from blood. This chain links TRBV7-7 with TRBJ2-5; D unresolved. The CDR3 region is CASSLRPQETQYF. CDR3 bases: TGTGCTAGCAGCTTAAGGCCCCAAGAGACCCAGTACTTC. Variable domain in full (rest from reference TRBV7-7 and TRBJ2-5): GAGVSQSPRYKVTKRGQDVTLRCDPISSHATLYWYQQALGQGPEFLTYFNYEAQPDKSGLPSDRFSAERPEGSISTLTIQRTEQRDSAMYRCASSLRPQETQYFGPGTRLLVL.